These T cell receptor beta chains were read from a single sample in a study of shared clonotypes between healthy human individuals. The table came from immunoSEQ multiplex PCR; TCRdb's copy has only in-frame clones and leaves some out. The table has roughly 2 million clones, about 95% seen once; the top ten hold 0.85% to 1.3%. Material: naive CD8+ T cells sorted from blood. The receptors derive from a man aged 18 to 29 in good health. The CDR3 runs from the conserved cysteine through the conserved F or W. Each record gives: D gene, clone size, J gene, V gene, CDR3 protein, CDR3 DNA. The D gene is left open where the match is weak. Clone size is given for some rows only: seen once, a few or many times, or a class if the clone is expanded.

D gene: NA; clone size: NA; J gene: TRBJ1-2; V gene: TRBV5-6; CDR3 protein: CASSLGREWVWGYTF; CDR3 DNA: TGTGCCAGCAGCTTGGGACGGGAATGGGTTTGGGGCTACACCTTC
D gene: TRBD1; clone size: NA; J gene: TRBJ1-3; V gene: TRBV29-1; CDR3 protein: CSALGQGGNTIYF; CDR3 DNA: TGCAGCGCTCTGGGACAGGGCGGAAACACCATATATTTT
D gene: NA; clone size: once; J gene: TRBJ2-1; V gene: TRBV13; CDR3 protein: CASSPRQDSYNEQFF; CDR3 DNA: TGTGCCAGCAGCCCTCGACAGGATTCCTACAATGAGCAGTTCTTC
D gene: TRBD1; clone size: NA; J gene: TRBJ2-7; V gene: TRBV4-1; CDR3 protein: CASSQDGTGQPYEQYF; CDR3 DNA: TGCGCCAGCAGCCAAGACGGGACAGGGCAGCCCTACGAGCAGTACTTC
D gene: NA; clone size: NA; J gene: TRBJ2-5; V gene: TRBV30; CDR3 protein: CAWMTGGGRKTQYF; CDR3 DNA: TGTGCCTGGATGACAGGCGGGGGTCGGAAGACCCAGTACTTC
D gene: TRBD2; clone size: NA; J gene: TRBJ2-7; V gene: TRBV19; CDR3 protein: CASSIGGLSYEQYF; CDR3 DNA: TGTGCCAGTAGTATAGGGGGACTATCCTACGAGCAGTACTTC
D gene: TRBD2; clone size: NA; J gene: TRBJ2-7; V gene: TRBV6-5; CDR3 protein: CASSPGTSVSYEQYF; CDR3 DNA: TGTGCCAGCAGCCCCGGGACTAGCGTCTCCTACGAGCAGTACTTC
D gene: NA; clone size: NA; J gene: TRBJ2-1; V gene: TRBV7-2; CDR3 protein: CASSLDGYNEQFF; CDR3 DNA: TGTGCCAGCAGCTTAGACGGCTACAATGAGCAGTTCTTC
D gene: NA; clone size: NA; J gene: TRBJ2-7; V gene: TRBV4-1; CDR3 protein: CASSQDPEAAYEQYF; CDR3 DNA: TGCGCCAGCAGCCAAGATCCAGAGGCCGCCTACGAGCAGTACTTC
D gene: NA; clone size: few; J gene: TRBJ1-2; V gene: TRBV7-2; CDR3 protein: CASSLELGSGGYTF; CDR3 DNA: TGTGCCAGCAGCTTAGAGCTCGGGTCGGGTGGCTACACCTTC
D gene: NA; clone size: once; J gene: TRBJ2-3; V gene: TRBV7-9; CDR3 protein: CASSLGAEGTDTQYF; CDR3 DNA: TGTGCCAGCAGCTTAGGGGCGGAGGGGACAGATACGCAGTATTTT
D gene: NA; clone size: NA; J gene: TRBJ1-3; V gene: TRBV28; CDR3 protein: CASSAQGLGNTIYF; CDR3 DNA: TGTGCCAGCAGTGCCCAGGGGCTCGGAAACACCATATATTTT
D gene: TRBD1; clone size: once; J gene: TRBJ1-3; V gene: TRBV7-9; CDR3 protein: CASSLGTGSGNTIYF; CDR3 DNA: TGTGCCAGCAGCTTAGGGACAGGCTCTGGAAACACCATATATTTT
D gene: NA; clone size: NA; J gene: TRBJ2-1; V gene: TRBV5-4; CDR3 protein: CASSLASLNEQFF; CDR3 DNA: TGTGCCAGCAGCTTGGCCTCTCTCAATGAGCAGTTCTTC
D gene: TRBD1; clone size: NA; J gene: TRBJ1-1; V gene: TRBV19; CDR3 protein: CASSITGTGGRSTEAFF; CDR3 DNA: TGTGCCAGTAGTATAACCGGGACAGGGGGCCGGAGCACTGAAGCTTTCTTT
D gene: NA; clone size: NA; J gene: TRBJ2-3; V gene: TRBV15; CDR3 protein: CATSRTRSVSHTQYF; CDR3 DNA: TGTGCCACCAGCCGTACTAGGAGTGTTAGCCATACGCAGTATTTT
D gene: NA; clone size: NA; J gene: TRBJ1-2; V gene: TRBV5-6; CDR3 protein: CASSSFLEESYGYTF; CDR3 DNA: TGTGCCAGCAGCTCGTTCCTCGAGGAAAGCTATGGCTACACCTTC
D gene: TRBD1; clone size: NA; J gene: TRBJ2-5; V gene: TRBV7-8; CDR3 protein: CASSLQGEETQYF; CDR3 DNA: TGTGCCAGCAGCCTCCAGGGGGAAGAGACCCAGTACTTC
D gene: TRBD1; clone size: NA; J gene: TRBJ2-7; V gene: TRBV28; CDR3 protein: CASREVGTASYEQYF; CDR3 DNA: TGTGCCAGCAGGGAGGTTGGGACAGCCTCCTACGAGCAGTACTTC
D gene: NA; clone size: once; J gene: TRBJ1-2; V gene: TRBV6-1; CDR3 protein: CASSESESLIDYGYTF; CDR3 DNA: TGTGCCAGCAGTGAAAGCGAGTCTCTCATAGACTATGGCTACACCTTC
D gene: NA; clone size: NA; J gene: TRBJ2-5; V gene: TRBV10-2; CDR3 protein: CASRPGGQETQYF; CDR3 DNA: TGCGCCAGCAGGCCTGGGGGGCAAGAGACCCAGTACTTC
D gene: TRBD2; clone size: NA; J gene: TRBJ2-1; V gene: TRBV13; CDR3 protein: CASSWGLAGANEQFF; CDR3 DNA: TGTGCCAGCAGCTGGGGACTAGCGGGAGCAAATGAGCAGTTCTTC